What follows is one TCR beta chain and its context. This entry is derived from a study of blood T cell repertoires in COVID-19. Study background: The origin of the acute and convalescent COVID-19 samples was the United States, Italy and Spain. PBMCs, B-cell-depleted T cells, or T cells were the source of the cDNA or gDNA that made up the material.

From germline, CDR1 is SNHLY and CDR2 FYNNEI. V lost 10 bases, J lost 7 bases, and 19 bases lay in between. CDR3 length equals 13 residues. Per the original methods: Reference gene primer amplification in the assay estimated nucleated cell counts. Data came from immunoSEQ multiplex PCR; TCRdb stores just in-frame clones and leaves some out. The V and J calls and the clone size are those of that table, but D and trimming were determined from the DNA. Here the sample spans about 93,000 clones, 80% to 90% being singletons. Sequenced: peripheral blood. This TCR was recovered from a woman of 80 years or more with acute or convalescent COVID-19. The rearrangement joins TRBV2 to TRBJ2-5, with a tentative D call TRBD2 (6 bases). CDR3 DNA: TGTGCCACCTCCCCGGAGGGCCGCCGGACCCAGTACTTC. Amino acid sequence: CATSPEGRRTQYF.